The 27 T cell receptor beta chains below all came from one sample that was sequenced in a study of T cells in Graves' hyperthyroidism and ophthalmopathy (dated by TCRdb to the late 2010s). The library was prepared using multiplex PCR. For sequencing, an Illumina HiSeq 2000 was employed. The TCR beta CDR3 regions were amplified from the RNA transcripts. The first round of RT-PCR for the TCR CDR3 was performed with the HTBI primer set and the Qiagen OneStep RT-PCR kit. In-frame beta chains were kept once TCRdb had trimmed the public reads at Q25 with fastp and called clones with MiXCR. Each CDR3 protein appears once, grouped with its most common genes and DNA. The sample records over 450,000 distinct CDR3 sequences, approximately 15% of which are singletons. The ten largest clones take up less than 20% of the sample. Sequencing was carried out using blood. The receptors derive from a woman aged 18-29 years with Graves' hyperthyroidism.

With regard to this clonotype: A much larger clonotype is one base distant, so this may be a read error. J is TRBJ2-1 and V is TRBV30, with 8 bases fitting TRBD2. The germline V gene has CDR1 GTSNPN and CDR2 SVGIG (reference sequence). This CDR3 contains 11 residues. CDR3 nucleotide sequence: TGTGCCTGGGGACTAGCCAATGAGCGGTTCTTC. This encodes CAWGLANERFF.

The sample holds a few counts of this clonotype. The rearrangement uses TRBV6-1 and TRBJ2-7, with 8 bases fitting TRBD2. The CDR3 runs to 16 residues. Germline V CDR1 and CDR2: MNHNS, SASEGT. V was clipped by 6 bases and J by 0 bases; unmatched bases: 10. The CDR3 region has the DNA TGTGCCAGCAGACAGACTAGCGCCGAGTCCTCCTACGAGCAGTACGTC. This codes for CASRQTSAESSYEQYV.

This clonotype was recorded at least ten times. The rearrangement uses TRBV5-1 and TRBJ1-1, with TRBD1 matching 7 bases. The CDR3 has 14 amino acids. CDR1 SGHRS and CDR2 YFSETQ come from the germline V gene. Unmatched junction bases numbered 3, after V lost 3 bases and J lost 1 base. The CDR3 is CASSWGDRNTEAFF. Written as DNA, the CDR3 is TGCGCCAGCAGCTGGGGGGACAGGAACACTGAAGCTTTCTTT. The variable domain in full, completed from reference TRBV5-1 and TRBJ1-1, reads KAGVTQTPRYLIKTRGQQVTLSCSPISGHRSVSWYQQTPGQGLQFLFEYFSETQRNKGNFPGRFSGRQFSNSRSEMNVSTLELGDSALYLCASSWGDRNTEAFFGQGTRLTVV.

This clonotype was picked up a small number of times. The CDR3 DNA is TGTGCCAGCAGCTTAGTAGGCAGGGGGCAAGAGACCCAGTACTTC. It yields the protein CASSLVGRGQETQYF. V usage is TRBV7-3 and J usage is TRBJ2-5, with TRBD1 matching over 7 bases. CDR1 is SGHTA and CDR2 is FQGTGA in the germline V gene. With 2 bases clipped from V and 2 bases from J, the junction kept 5 bases outside the gene matches. The CDR3 runs to 15 residues.

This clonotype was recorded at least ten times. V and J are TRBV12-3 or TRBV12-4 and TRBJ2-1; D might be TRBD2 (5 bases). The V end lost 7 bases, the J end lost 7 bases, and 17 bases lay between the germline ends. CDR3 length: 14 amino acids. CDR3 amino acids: CASTMFRTVNEQFF. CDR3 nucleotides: TGTGCCAGCACCATGTTTAGGACTGTAAATGAGCAGTTCTTC.

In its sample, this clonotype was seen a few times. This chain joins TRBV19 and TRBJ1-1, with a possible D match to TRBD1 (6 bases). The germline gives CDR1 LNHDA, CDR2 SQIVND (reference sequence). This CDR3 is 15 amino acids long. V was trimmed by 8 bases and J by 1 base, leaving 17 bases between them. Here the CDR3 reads CASRGRGGKNTEAFF. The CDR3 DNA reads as TGTGCCAGTCGGGGTAGGGGGGGGAAGAACACTGAAGCTTTCTTT.

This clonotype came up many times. The CDR3 sequence is CASSFGQPYEQYF. The DNA for the CDR3 is TGTGCCAGCAGCTTTGGACAACCCTACGAGCAGTACTTC. The rearrangement links TRBV5-5 to TRBJ2-7, with D perhaps TRBD1 (5 bases). CDR3 size: 13 residues. Trimming pared 2 bases from V and 2 bases from J, leaving 8 bases between. Germline V lookup: CDR1 SGHKS, CDR2 YYEKEE (reference sequence).

The CDR3 reads CASTHIARGNQPQHF. CDR3 bases: TGTGCCAGTACACATATCGCCAGGGGCAATCAGCCCCAGCATTTT. V gene TRBV19 combines with J gene TRBJ1-5; TRBD1 might be the D (5 bases). CDR3 length: 15 residues. The germline gives CDR1 LNHDA, CDR2 SQIVND (reference sequence). V lost 7 bases and J 2 bases, leaving 15 bases between the germline ends.

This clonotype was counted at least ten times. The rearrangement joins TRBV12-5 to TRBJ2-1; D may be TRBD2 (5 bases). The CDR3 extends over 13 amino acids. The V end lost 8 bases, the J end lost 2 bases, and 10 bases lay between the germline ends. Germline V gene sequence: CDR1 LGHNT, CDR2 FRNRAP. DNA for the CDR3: TGTGCTAGTAAAGGGAGCCCCTACAATGAGCAGTTCTTC. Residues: CASKGSPYNEQFF. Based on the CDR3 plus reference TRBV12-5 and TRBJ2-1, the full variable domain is DARVTQTPRHKVTEMGQEVTMRCQPILGHNTVFWYRQTMMQGLELLAYFRNRAPLDDSGMPKDRFSAEMPDATLATLKIQPSEPRDSAVYFCASKGSPYNEQFFGPGTRLTVL.

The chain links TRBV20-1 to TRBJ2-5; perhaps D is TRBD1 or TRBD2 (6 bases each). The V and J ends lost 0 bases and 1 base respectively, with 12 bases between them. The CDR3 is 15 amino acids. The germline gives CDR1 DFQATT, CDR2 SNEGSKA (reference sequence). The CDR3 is CSARDPGGGQETQYF. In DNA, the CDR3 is TGCAGTGCTAGAGACCCAGGAGGGGGCCAAGAGACCCAGTACTTC.

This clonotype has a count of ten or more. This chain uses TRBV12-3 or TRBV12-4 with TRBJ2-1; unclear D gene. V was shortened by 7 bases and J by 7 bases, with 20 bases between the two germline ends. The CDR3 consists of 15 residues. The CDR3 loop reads CASTLRIGLGNEQFF. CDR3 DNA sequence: TGTGCCAGCACCCTTAGGATAGGGCTGGGGAATGAGCAGTTCTTC.

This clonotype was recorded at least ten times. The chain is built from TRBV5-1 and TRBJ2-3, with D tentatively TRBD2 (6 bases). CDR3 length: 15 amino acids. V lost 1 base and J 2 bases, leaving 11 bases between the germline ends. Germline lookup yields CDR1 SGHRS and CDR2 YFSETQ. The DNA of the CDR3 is TGCGCCAGCAGCTTGCGTGGCGGGAACACAGATACGCAGTATTTT. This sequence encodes CASSLRGGNTDTQYF.

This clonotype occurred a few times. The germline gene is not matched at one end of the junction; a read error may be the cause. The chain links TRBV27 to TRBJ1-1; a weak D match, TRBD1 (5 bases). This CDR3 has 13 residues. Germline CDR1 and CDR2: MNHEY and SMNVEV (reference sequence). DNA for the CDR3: TGTGCCAACAGTTTAAACAGGAATACTGAAGCTTTCTTT. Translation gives CANSLNRNTEAFF.

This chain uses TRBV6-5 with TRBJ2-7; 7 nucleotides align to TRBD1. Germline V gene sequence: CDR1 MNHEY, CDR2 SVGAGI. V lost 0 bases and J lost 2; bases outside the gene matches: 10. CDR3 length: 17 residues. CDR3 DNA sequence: TGTGCCAGCAGTTACTCCCAGACAGGGAACGACACCTACGAGCAGTACTTC. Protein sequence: CASSYSQTGNDTYEQYF.

For the CDR3, the DNA is TGCAGCGTTGTCGGTTCGGGCGGCAAACTCGGCTACGAGCAGTACTTC. Translating it yields CSVVGSGGKLGYEQYF. V gene TRBV29-1 combines with J gene TRBJ2-7, with D uncertain. The CDR3 length is 16 residues. Looked up from germline, CDR1 is SQVTM and CDR2 is ANQGSEA. The V gene lost 4 bases and the J gene lost 3 bases, with 22 bases spanning the gap.

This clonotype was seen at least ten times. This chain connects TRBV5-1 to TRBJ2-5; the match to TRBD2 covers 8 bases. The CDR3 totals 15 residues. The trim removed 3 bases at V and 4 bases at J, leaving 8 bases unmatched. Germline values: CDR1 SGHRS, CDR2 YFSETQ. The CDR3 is CASSYSGIRAETQYF. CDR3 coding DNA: TGCGCCAGCAGCTATAGCGGGATCAGGGCAGAGACCCAGTACTTC.

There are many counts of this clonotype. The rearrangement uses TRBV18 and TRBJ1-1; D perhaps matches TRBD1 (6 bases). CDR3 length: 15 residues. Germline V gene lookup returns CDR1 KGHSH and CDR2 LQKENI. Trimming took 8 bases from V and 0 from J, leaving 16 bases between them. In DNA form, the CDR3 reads TGTGCCAGCACCAGGACAGTCGAAATGAACACTGAAGCTTTCTTT. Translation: CASTRTVEMNTEAFF.

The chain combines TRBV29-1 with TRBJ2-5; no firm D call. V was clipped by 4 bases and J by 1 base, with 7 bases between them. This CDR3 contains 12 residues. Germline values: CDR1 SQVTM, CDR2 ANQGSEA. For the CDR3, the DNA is TGCAGCGTTGTGGGCAGCCAAGAGACCCAGTACTTC. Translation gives CSVVGSQETQYF.

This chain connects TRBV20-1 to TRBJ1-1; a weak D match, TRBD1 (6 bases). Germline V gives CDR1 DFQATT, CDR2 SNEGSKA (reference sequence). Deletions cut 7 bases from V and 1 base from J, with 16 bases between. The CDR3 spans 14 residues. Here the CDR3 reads CSVLRGAKNTEAFF. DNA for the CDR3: TGCAGTGTCCTTAGGGGGGCAAAGAACACTGAAGCTTTCTTT.

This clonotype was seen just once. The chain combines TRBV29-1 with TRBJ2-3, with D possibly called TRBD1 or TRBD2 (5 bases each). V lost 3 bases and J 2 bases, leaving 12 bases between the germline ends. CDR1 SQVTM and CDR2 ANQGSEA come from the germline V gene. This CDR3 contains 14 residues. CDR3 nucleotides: TGCAGCGTTGAGGGGCAGGGAGACACAGATACGCAGTATTTT. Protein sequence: CSVEGQGDTDTQYF.

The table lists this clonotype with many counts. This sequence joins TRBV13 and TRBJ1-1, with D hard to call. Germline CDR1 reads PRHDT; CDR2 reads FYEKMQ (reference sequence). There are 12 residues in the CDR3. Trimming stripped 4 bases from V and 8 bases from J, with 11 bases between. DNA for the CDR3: TGTGCCAGCAGCTGGCACAGAAGCGAAGCTTTCTTT. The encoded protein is CASSWHRSEAFF.

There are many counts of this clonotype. The DNA of the CDR3 is TGTGCCACCAGTGATCCGGGACTAGCGGGAAGCACAGATACGCAGTATTTT. Amino acid sequence: CATSDPGLAGSTDTQYF. The V and J genes are TRBV24-1 and TRBJ2-3; 13 positions agree with TRBD2. Looked up from germline, CDR1 is KGHDR and CDR2 is SFDVKD. J was trimmed by 0 bases and V by 3 bases; bases with no gene match: 2. This CDR3 has 17 amino acids.

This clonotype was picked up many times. CDR3 in DNA: TGTGCCAGCAGGGCCCTCGACAGGGGTTCTGAAAAACTGTTTTTT. Its protein is CASRALDRGSEKLFF. The chain has TRBV6-1 and TRBJ1-4; 8 bases are shared with TRBD1. The V segment lost 6 bases and the J segment 7 bases; nucleotides outside the gene matches: 10. Looked up from germline, CDR1 is MNHNS and CDR2 is SASEGT. The CDR3 totals 15 residues.

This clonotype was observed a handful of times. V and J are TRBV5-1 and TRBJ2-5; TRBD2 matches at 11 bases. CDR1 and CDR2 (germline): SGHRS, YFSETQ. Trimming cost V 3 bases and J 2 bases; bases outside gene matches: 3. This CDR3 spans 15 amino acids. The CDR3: CASSWGLAEQETQYF. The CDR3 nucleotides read TGCGCCAGCAGCTGGGGACTAGCGGAGCAAGAGACCCAGTACTTC.

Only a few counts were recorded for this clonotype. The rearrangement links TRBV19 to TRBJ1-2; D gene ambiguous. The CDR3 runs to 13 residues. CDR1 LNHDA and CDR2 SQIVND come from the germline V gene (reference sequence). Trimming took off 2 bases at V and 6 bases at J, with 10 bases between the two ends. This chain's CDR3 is CASSISSENGYTF. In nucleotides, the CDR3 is TGTGCCAGTAGTATATCCTCAGAGAATGGCTACACCTTC.

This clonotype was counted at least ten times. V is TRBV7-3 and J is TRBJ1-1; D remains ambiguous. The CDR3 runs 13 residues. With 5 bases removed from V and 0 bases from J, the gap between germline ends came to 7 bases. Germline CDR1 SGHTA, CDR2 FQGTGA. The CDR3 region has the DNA TGTGCCAGCAGCCCTTACCTGAACACTGAAGCTTTCTTT. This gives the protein CASSPYLNTEAFF.

The CDR3 here is CAIGILASGNNEQFF. The CDR3 coding sequence is TGTGCGATCGGAATCCTGGCTAGCGGGAACAATGAGCAGTTCTTC. The chain carries TRBV10-3 and TRBJ2-1; 9 nucleotides match TRBD2. The CDR3 extends over 15 amino acids. Germline CDR1 is ENHRY and CDR2 is SYGVKD.